These T cell receptor beta chains were read from a single sample in a study of identical twins. One entry per CDR3 protein, called by TCRdb with MiXCR from the 5' RACE reads. The table lists around 230,000 distinct CDR3 sequences, less than 10% of them singletons. The material sequenced was memory (CD45RO+) T cells sorted from blood. The receptors were sampled from a woman aged 18-29 years in good health. CDR3s include the opening cysteine and the closing phenylalanine or tryptophan. Fields, in order: J gene, V gene, clone size, CDR3 protein. Clone size is stated in some rows and not others, as once, few, many or a class when expanded.

J: TRBJ2-2
V: TRBV7-9
size: few
CDR3: CASSLSPEIGAGLFF

J: TRBJ2-1
V: TRBV6-5
size: few
CDR3: CASSFRTSGRREQFF

J: TRBJ2-3
V: TRBV6-2/TRBV6-3
size: few
CDR3: CASSYSRGLAGGITDTQYF

J: TRBJ1-1
V: TRBV7-9
size: .
CDR3: CASSLGWGEDTEAFF

J: TRBJ2-1
V: TRBV20-1
size: few
CDR3: CSARSGQGSYNEQFF

J: TRBJ1-1
V: TRBV20-1
size: .
CDR3: CSAGGGSTEAFF

J: TRBJ2-5
V: TRBV5-1
size: few
CDR3: CASSLMAGPSQETQYF

J: TRBJ2-1
V: TRBV7-8
size: .
CDR3: CASSLGSPREEQFF

J: TRBJ1-2
V: TRBV6-1
size: few
CDR3: CASQQGSGGLNTF

J: TRBJ1-1
V: TRBV20-1
size: .
CDR3: CSALEPGGTEAFF

J: TRBJ2-5
V: TRBV7-2
size: many
CDR3: CASSGEGVYVETQYF

J: TRBJ2-5
V: TRBV5-5
size: few
CDR3: CASSLEQGQETQYF

J: TRBJ2-2
V: TRBV7-9
size: few
CDR3: CASSLAWGYGELFF

J: TRBJ1-6
V: TRBV20-1
size: few
CDR3: CSAGVGQANSPLHF

J: TRBJ1-5
V: TRBV10-3
size: .
CDR3: CAISESRGSNQPQHF

J: TRBJ2-7
V: TRBV7-2
size: few
CDR3: CASSIPTIYEQYF

J: TRBJ2-2
V: TRBV27
size: many
CDR3: CASASGDTTGELFF